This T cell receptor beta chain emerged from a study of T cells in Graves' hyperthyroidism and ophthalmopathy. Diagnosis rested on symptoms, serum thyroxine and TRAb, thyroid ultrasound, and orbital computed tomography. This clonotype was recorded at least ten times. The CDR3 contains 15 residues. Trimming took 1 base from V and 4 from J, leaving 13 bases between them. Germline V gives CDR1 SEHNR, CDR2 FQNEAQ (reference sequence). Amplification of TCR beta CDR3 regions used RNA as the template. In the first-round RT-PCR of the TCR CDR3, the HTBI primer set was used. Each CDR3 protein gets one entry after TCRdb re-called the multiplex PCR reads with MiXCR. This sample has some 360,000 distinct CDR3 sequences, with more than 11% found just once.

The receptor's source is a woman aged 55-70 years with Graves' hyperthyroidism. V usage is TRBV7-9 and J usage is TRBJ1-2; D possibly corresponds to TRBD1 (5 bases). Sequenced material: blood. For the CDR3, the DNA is TGTGCCAGCAGCTTAGTTCGGGGGTCGACCTATGGCTACACCTTC. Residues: CASSLVRGSTYGYTF.